This T cell receptor beta chain originates from a study of metastatic and nonmetastatic thyroid tumors. The CDR3 sequence is 15 residues long. Germline V gene lookup returns CDR1 LGHDT and CDR2 YNNKEL (reference sequence). Trimming cost V 1 base and J 2 bases, with 10 bases left between them. Ten or more counts support this clone. MiXCR was used by TCRdb to re-call the PCR reads. The data hold around 20,000 clones, with about 11% observed a single time. Before thyroid surgery, none of the patients had received any treatment. The origin of this receptor is a female donor with papillary thyroid cancer or a benign thyroid nodule (not recorded which). Some clones in this sample may be carry-over from other donors' samples. Sequencing used blood. V is TRBV3-1 and J is TRBJ2-3, with D hard to call. CDR3 sequence (DNA): TGTGCCAGCAGCCAAGGTAGTGGGTTCACAGATACGCAGTATTTT. This gives the protein CASSQGSGFTDTQYF.